The 11 T cell receptor beta chains in this list originate from one sample, sequenced in a study of TIL therapy for anti-PD-1-resistant metastatic lung cancer. Sequencing used immunoSEQ v3. Repertoires were generated with immunoSEQ multiplex PCR, while TCRdb's copy carries only in-frame clones and drops some. Found here are tens of thousands of clones, less than 75% of them singletons; the top ten hold 4.5% to 7%. The time point is: pre-treatment sample, taken before nivolumab and TIL therapy. The tumor samples were excised metastases, mostly pleural nodules or supraclavicular lymph nodes. Sequenced here: tumor tissue, sampled at baseline. The receptors come from a person aged 25-85 years with non-small cell lung cancer.

This clone was seen a handful of times. The chain links TRBV5-6 to TRBJ1-1; D uncertain. The CDR3 is 13 amino acids. Germline CDR1 SGHDT, CDR2 YYEEEE. With 5 bases removed from V and 1 base from J, the gap between germline ends came to 9 bases. CDR3 amino acids: CASSRPQNTEAFF. The CDR3 DNA reads as TGTGCCAGCAGTCGGCCCCAGAACACTGAAGCTTTCTTT.

The chain uses TRBV7-2 and TRBJ1-1; TRBD1 is a possible D gene (5 bases). CDR1 is SGHTA and CDR2 is FQGNSA in the germline V gene. Trimming shortened V by 2 bases and J by 0 bases, and 10 bases separated the two germline ends. The CDR3 has 15 amino acids. Here the CDR3 reads CASSLPQGMNTEAFF. Here the CDR3 DNA reads TGTGCCAGCAGCTTACCCCAGGGCATGAACACTGAAGCTTTCTTT.

CDR3 protein: CASSPTGETYEQYF. CDR3 coding DNA: TGTGCCAGCAGTCCGACAGGCGAAACCTACGAGCAGTACTTC. This chain connects TRBV6-8 to TRBJ2-7, with D possibly matching TRBD1 (6 bases). The CDR3 extends over 14 amino acids. Germline lookup yields CDR1 MNHGY and CDR2 SAAAGT. Between the trimmed V and J ends, which lost 5 bases and 2 bases, there was a span of 13 bases.

This clone was picked up one time. The V and J genes are TRBV7-6 and TRBJ2-7, with D possibly being TRBD1 (6 bases). Deletions cut 5 bases from V and 2 bases from J, with 22 bases between. The CDR3 extends over 17 amino acids. Germline V gives CDR1 SGHVS, CDR2 FNYEAQ. CDR3 residues: CASSAYRPGVRTYEQYF. The CDR3 DNA reads as TGTGCCAGCAGCGCTTACCGACCAGGGGTGCGGACCTACGAGCAGTACTTC. The variable domain in full, with the rest retrieved from reference TRBV7-6 and TRBJ2-7, is GAGVSQSPRYKVTKRGQDVALRCDPISGHVSLYWYRQALGQGPEFLTYFNYEAQQDKSGLPNDRFSAERPEGSISTLTIQRTEQRDSAMYRCASSAYRPGVRTYEQYFGPGTRLTVT.

This clone was counted between two and nine times. The chain joins TRBV5-6 to TRBJ2-7; perhaps TRBD2 as D (6 bases). The V gene's germline CDR1 is SGHDT and CDR2 YYEEEE. The CDR3 contains 14 residues. V was cut by 6 bases and J by 0 bases, with 13 bases left in between. DNA for the CDR3: TGTGCCAGCACTGGGACTTCGAGCTCCTACGAGCAGTACTTC. Its translation: CASTGTSSSYEQYF. The full variable domain, rest sourced from reference TRBV5-6 and TRBJ2-7, is DAGVTQSPTHLIKTRGQQVTLRCSPKSGHDTVSWYQQALGQGPQFIFQYYEEEERQRGNFPDRFSGHQFPNYSSELNVNALLLGDSALYLCASTGTSSSYEQYFGPGTRLTVT.

The chain is built from TRBV20-1 and TRBJ2-3; D remains unclear. Germline-derived CDR1 and CDR2 are DFQATT and SNEGSKA (reference sequence). The ends were cut back, 3 bases at V and 3 bases at J, with 4 bases in the middle. This CDR3 has 11 residues. The CDR3 DNA reads as TGCAGTGCTAGGGGGACAGATACGCAGTATTTT. The encoded protein is CSARGTDTQYF.

The genes are TRBV27 and TRBJ2-2; D gene ambiguous. CDR1 and CDR2 (germline): MNHEY, SMNVEV (reference sequence). Trimming stripped 2 bases from V and 4 bases from J, with 8 bases between. The CDR3 is made up of 14 amino acids. The CDR3 reads CASSLRVGTGELFF. CDR3 sequence (DNA): TGTGCCAGCAGTTTACGGGTTGGCACCGGGGAGCTGTTTTTT.

The rearrangement joins TRBV28 to TRBJ1-1, with no clear D. Looked up from germline, CDR1 is MDHEN and CDR2 is SYDVKM. The CDR3 length is 13 residues. The ends were cut back, 3 bases at V and 12 bases at J, with 17 bases in the middle. The CDR3 sequence is CASSFEGRGLSFF. The CDR3 nucleotides read TGTGCCAGCAGTTTTGAAGGACGTGGGTTGTCTTTCTTT.

The chain employs TRBV27 and TRBJ2-7; TRBD2 agrees at 12 bases. The CDR3 extends over 15 amino acids. Trimming at V came to 5 bases and at J to 2 bases, leaving 4 bases not matched to a gene. The V gene's germline CDR1 is MNHEY and CDR2 SMNVEV (reference sequence). CDR3 sequence reads: CASSLTSGRPYEQYF. The CDR3 DNA follows: TGTGCCAGCAGTCTAACTAGCGGGAGGCCCTACGAGCAGTACTTC.

This clone was detected a few times. The chain links TRBV18 to TRBJ2-1; D is unclear. CDR3 size: 14 residues. Germline V gives CDR1 KGHSH, CDR2 LQKENI. V lost 1 base, J lost 6 bases, and 10 bases lay in between. CDR3 region: CASSPHREGNEQFF. The CDR3 DNA follows: TGTGCCAGCTCACCACATCGTGAAGGCAATGAGCAGTTCTTC.

The chain carries TRBV19 and TRBJ1-4; 9 bases fit TRBD1. The V segment lost 5 bases and the J segment 5 bases; nucleotides outside the gene matches: 12. The CDR3 runs to 17 residues. Germline CDR1 LNHDA, CDR2 SQIVND (reference sequence). CDR3 region: CASSPGTGIRPNEKLFF. CDR3 nucleotide sequence: TGTGCCAGTAGTCCCGGGACAGGGATAAGGCCGAATGAAAAACTGTTTTTT.